These 18 T cell receptor beta chains originate from one sample sequenced in a study of T cells in localized non-small cell lung cancer. TCRdb's copy holds only in-frame clones and misses some; the assay was immunoSEQ multiplex PCR. Of more than 45,000 clones listed, just over 85% are singletons. Here the sequenced sample was peripheral blood, taken before any cancer treatment. All receptors derive from a male donor aged 60 or older with stage III squamous cell lung carcinoma.

This clone has only a few counts. The chain employs TRBV19 and TRBJ1-5, with D unclear. CDR1 is LNHDA, CDR2 SQIVND, per germline (reference sequence). The CDR3 has 11 amino acids. The CDR3 DNA reads TGTGCGACCGCGGCAGGTGAGGCCCAGCATTTT. Protein product: CATAAGEAQHF.

The gene calls are TRBV5-4 and TRBJ1-2; no definite D call. CDR3 length: 15 amino acids. The germline V gene encodes CDR1 SGHNT and CDR2 YYREEE (reference sequence). V dropped 1 base and J dropped 4 bases, with 14 bases sitting between them. The CDR3 nucleotides read TGTGCCAGCAGCTTGCTGGACTCCCCCTTCTATGGCTACACCTTC. This encodes CASSLLDSPFYGYTF.

For this clone: Other DNA sequences in this sample translate to the same CDR3. The V and J genes are TRBV11-2 and TRBJ2-2; D call uncertain. The CDR3 spans 11 residues. Deletions cut 5 bases from V and 9 bases from J, with 7 bases between. CDR1 is SGHAT and CDR2 is FQNNGV in the germline V gene. CDR3 sequence: CASSPMRELFF. CDR3 DNA sequence: TGTGCCAGCAGCCCAATGCGGGAGCTGTTTTTT.

This clone was observed a single time. The rearrangement links TRBV7-9 to TRBJ1-5; 7 bases agree with TRBD1. J was trimmed by 1 base and V by 6 bases; bases with no gene match: 0. The CDR3 is 13 amino acids. Germline CDR1 and CDR2: SEHNR and FQNEAQ (reference sequence). This chain's CDR3 is CASRGQSNQPQHF. The CDR3 DNA follows: TGTGCCAGCAGGGGACAGAGCAATCAGCCCCAGCATTTT.

This chain links TRBV5-4 with TRBJ1-2; 10 nucleotides agree with TRBD1. The CDR3 runs 12 residues. V dropped 4 bases and J dropped 12; count of bases not matched to a gene: 6. CDR1 is SGHNT and CDR2 is YYREEE in the germline V gene (reference sequence). The CDR3 DNA sequence: TGTGCCAGCAGCATGGGACAGGGGCCCAACACCTTC. Translating gives CASSMGQGPNTF.

This clone was recorded once. This chain connects TRBV30 to TRBJ2-3; the D is unclear. V dropped 0 bases and J dropped 2 bases, with 6 bases sitting between them. CDR3 length: 13 residues. CDR1 is GTSNPN, CDR2 SVGIG, per germline (reference sequence). In DNA, the CDR3 is TGTGCCTGGAGTGTACTACCCACAGATACGCAGTATTTT. Its protein product is CAWSVLPTDTQYF. The variable domain in full, completed from reference TRBV30 and TRBJ2-3, reads SQTIHQWPATLVQPVGSPLSLECTVEGTSNPNLYWYRQAAGRGLQLLFYSVGIGQISSEVPQNLSASRPQDRQFILSSKKLLLSDSGFYLCAWSVLPTDTQYFGPGTRLTVL.

The rearrangement uses TRBV5-4 and TRBJ2-7, with 14 bases lining up with TRBD2. V lost 5 bases and J lost 3; bases outside the gene matches: 7. Germline V gene lookup returns CDR1 SGHNT and CDR2 YYREEE (reference sequence). CDR3 length: 16 amino acids. The CDR3 DNA sequence: TGTGCCAGCAGTTCTGGACTAGCGGGGGGATTCTACGAGCAGTACTTC. Translating gives CASSSGLAGGFYEQYF.

V usage is TRBV7-9 and J usage is TRBJ2-3; no firm D call. Germline values: CDR1 SEHNR, CDR2 FQNEAQ (reference sequence). V dropped 5 bases and J dropped 0 bases, with 6 bases sitting between them. The length of the CDR3 is 13 residues. The CDR3 reads CASSQQSTDTQYF. CDR3 bases: TGTGCCAGCAGCCAACAGAGCACAGATACGCAGTATTTT.

The genes are TRBV5-1 and TRBJ2-2, with no clear D. The CDR3 is made up of 16 amino acids. Germline lookup yields CDR1 SGHRS and CDR2 YFSETQ. Trimming cost V 1 base and J 4 bases, with 14 bases left between them. The CDR3 reads CASSLLPMESTGELFF. The CDR3 coding sequence is TGCGCCAGCAGCTTGTTACCCATGGAGAGCACCGGGGAGCTGTTTTTT. The whole variable domain, filled in from reference TRBV5-1 and TRBJ2-2, reads KAGVTQTPRYLIKTRGQQVTLSCSPISGHRSVSWYQQTPGQGLQFLFEYFSETQRNKGNFPGRFSGRQFSNSRSEMNVSTLELGDSALYLCASSLLPMESTGELFFGEGSRLTVL.

The chain combines TRBV4-3 with TRBJ1-2; no firm D call. The CDR3 runs 13 residues. Germline V CDR1 and CDR2: LGHNA, YSLEER. Trimming shortened V by 4 bases and J by 4 bases, and 10 bases separated the two germline ends. In DNA form, the CDR3 reads TGCGCCAGCAGCCCAGGCGTGGGCTATGGCTACACCTTC. Its protein is CASSPGVGYGYTF.

The chain is built from TRBV10-3 and TRBJ2-7; a possible D gene is TRBD1 (6 bases). The length of the CDR3 is 14 residues. V was trimmed by 1 base and J by 3 bases, leaving 10 bases between them. CDR1 and CDR2 from the germline V gene are ENHRY and SYGVKD. The CDR3 sequence is CAISELQGNYEQYF. DNA of the CDR3: TGTGCCATCAGTGAGTTACAGGGAAACTACGAGCAGTACTTC.

The chain employs TRBV6-1 and TRBJ1-4; TRBD1 aligns across 7 bases. J lost 7 bases, V lost 11 bases, and 10 bases had no gene match. Germline CDR1 MNHNS, CDR2 SASEGT. The CDR3 runs 13 residues. The DNA for the CDR3 is TGTGCCTGCAAGGAGGGGGCGGGTGAAAAACTGTTTTTT. It translates to CACKEGAGEKLFF.

This chain connects TRBV29-1 to TRBJ1-2; D gene uncertain. V lost 0 bases to trimming and J lost 6 bases, with 11 bases between them. The germline gives CDR1 SQVTM, CDR2 ANQGSEA. The CDR3 runs to 13 residues. The CDR3 here is CSVEDRTSDGYTF. The DNA for the CDR3 is TGCAGCGTTGAAGATCGGACCTCGGATGGCTACACCTTC.

This chain connects TRBV5-4 to TRBJ2-5, with a tentative D call TRBD1 (5 bases). The last part of the DNA fits TRBJ2-7 better; the J call may be wrong. CDR1 is SGHNT and CDR2 is YYREEE in the germline V gene (reference sequence). This CDR3 has 16 residues. CDR3 coding DNA: TGTGCCAGCAGCGCGCCTCAGGGTAGGGGCTCCTACGAGCAGTACTTC. Encoded protein: CASSAPQGRGSYEQYF.

The J gene is TRBJ2-7, the V gene TRBV10-3, with 11 bases that match TRBD2. Germline CDR1 reads ENHRY; CDR2 reads SYGVKD. V shed 6 bases, J shed 2 bases, and the junction held 3 bases outside the gene matches. The CDR3 contains 14 residues. The CDR3 DNA sequence: TGTGCCATCAGCCCTAGCGGGAGGCCCTACGAGCAGTACTTC. Encoded protein: CAISPSGRPYEQYF.

About this clone itself: Other DNA variants within this sample encode the same CDR3. The rearrangement joins TRBV6-5 to TRBJ1-5; 9 bases align to TRBD1. V lost 5 bases and J lost 5; bases outside the gene matches: 4. The CDR3 sequence is 14 residues long. The germline V gene has CDR1 MNHEY and CDR2 SVGAGI. The CDR3 DNA is TGTGCCAGCAGTCGACAGGGGGGAGATCAGCCCCAGCATTTT. Encoded protein: CASSRQGGDQPQHF.

The chain is built from TRBV11-3 and TRBJ2-1; 9 bases line up with TRBD1. CDR3 length equals 15 residues. CDR1 and CDR2 (germline): SGHNT, YENEEA. The ends lost 1 base at V and 5 bases at J; junction bases unmatched: 3. The CDR3 DNA follows: TGTGCCAGCAGCTTAGTGGACAGGGGCCACAATGAGCAGTTCTTC. It is translated as CASSLVDRGHNEQFF.

The chain has TRBV7-3 and TRBJ1-5; no reliable D call. This CDR3 has 13 residues. V lost 3 bases to trimming and J lost 1 base, with 4 bases between them. In germline, CDR1 is SGHTA, CDR2 FQGTGA. DNA of the CDR3: TGTGCCAGCAGCTTGACAAGCAATCAGCCCCAGCATTTT. The encoded protein is CASSLTSNQPQHF.